These 26 T cell receptor beta chains were sequenced from one sample in a study of blood T cell repertoires in COVID-19. Here immunoSEQ multiplex PCR was the method, and the copy in TCRdb shows in-frame clones only, minus some. This sample has roughly 380,000 clones, with 88% found just once. Specimen: PBMCs or T cells enriched from blood (not recorded which). These receptors were collected from a woman aged 25 to 45 who had been exposed to COVID-19.

The chain combines TRBV28 with TRBJ1-5, with 7 positions matching TRBD1. The length of the CDR3 is 16 residues. Germline-derived CDR1 and CDR2 are MDHEN and SYDVKM. V dropped 4 bases and J dropped 3; count of bases not matched to a gene: 9. The DNA for the CDR3 is TGTGCCAGCAGTTCCTCGGGAGGGGGCCTCAATCAGCCCCAGCATTTT. Translated: CASSSSGGGLNQPQHF.

This clone was seen only a few times. This chain connects TRBV6-5 to TRBJ2-7; TRBD1 matches 12 bases. The CDR3 contains 15 residues. The V and J ends lost 10 bases and 4 bases, in that order; junction bases with no gene match: 11. Germline V gene data show CDR1 as MNHEY and CDR2 as SVGAGI. As DNA, the CDR3 is TGTGCCACCTCGGGACAGGGGGCGCGTAAGTACGAGCAGTACTTC. It translates to CATSGQGARKYEQYF.

V gene TRBV19 combines with J gene TRBJ1-5; D perhaps matches TRBD1 (5 bases). Germline CDR1 reads LNHDA; CDR2 reads SQIVND (reference sequence). Trimming cost V 1 base and J 7 bases, with 8 bases left between them. The CDR3 has 13 amino acids. CDR3 sequence reads: CASSIAEGQPQHF. The DNA for the CDR3 is TGTGCCAGTAGTATAGCGGAGGGGCAGCCCCAGCATTTT.

In its sample, this clone was seen a few times. This chain uses TRBV6-5 with TRBJ2-7; D is unclear. Germline lookup yields CDR1 MNHEY and CDR2 SVGAGI. Trimming left V 2 bases short and J 4 bases short, with 15 bases between. The CDR3 runs 15 residues. This CDR3 reads CASSYDFGAQYEQYF. The CDR3 DNA follows: TGTGCCAGCAGTTACGACTTCGGAGCCCAGTACGAGCAGTACTTC.

The V and J genes are TRBV6-1 and TRBJ1-4; D not certain. The V end lost 2 bases, the J end lost 4 bases, and 11 bases lay between the germline ends. Germline assignment: CDR1 MNHNS and CDR2 SASEGT. The CDR3 spans 15 residues. The CDR3 is CASSESIQYNEKLFF. CDR3 DNA sequence: TGTGCCAGCAGTGAAAGTATCCAGTATAATGAAAAACTGTTTTTT.

V usage is TRBV9 and J usage is TRBJ1-5; 7 bases are a match to TRBD1. This CDR3 region has 15 residues. Trimming cost V 4 bases and J 4 bases; bases outside gene matches: 8. Germline CDR1 and CDR2: SGDLS and YYNGEE. The CDR3 protein is CASSPSGQANQPQHF. The CDR3, as DNA: TGTGCCAGCAGCCCTTCAGGACAGGCGAATCAGCCCCAGCATTTT.

CDR3 bases: TGTGCCAGCAGCTCCGGGGGGGGAAGCTATGGCTACACCTTC. It encodes CASSSGGGSYGYTF. The chain has TRBV11-3 and TRBJ1-2; a possible D gene is TRBD1 (5 bases). This CDR3 has 14 amino acids. CDR1 is SGHNT, CDR2 YENEEA, per germline. V lost 4 bases, J lost 4 bases, and 13 bases lay in between.

The chain carries TRBV9 and TRBJ1-1, with a tentative D call TRBD1 (5 bases). V was trimmed by 6 bases and J by 6 bases, leaving 15 bases between them. Germline CDR1 SGDLS, CDR2 YYNGEE. This CDR3 has 13 residues. The CDR3 DNA is TGTGCCAGCACCCCGGGACTGGGCCCTGAAGCTTTCTTT. Its translation: CASTPGLGPEAFF.

This chain joins TRBV9 and TRBJ2-1, with D perhaps matching TRBD2 (6 bases). Germline CDR1 is SGDLS and CDR2 is YYNGEE. This CDR3 comprises 15 residues. V gave up 4 bases and J gave up 6 bases, with 17 bases separating them. The CDR3 bases are TGTGCCAGCAGCCCCCTGGGGGGACGGGTCAATGAGCAGTTCTTC. Protein product: CASSPLGGRVNEQFF.

The J gene is TRBJ2-5, the V gene TRBV28, with D possibly TRBD2 on 6 matching bases. Germline assignment: CDR1 MDHEN and CDR2 SYDVKM. Trimming removed 4 bases at V and 2 bases at J, with 11 bases between. The CDR3 consists of 14 residues. The CDR3 loop is CASSYGGAQETQYF. CDR3 bases: TGTGCCAGCAGTTACGGGGGAGCACAAGAGACCCAGTACTTC.

The chain recombines TRBV10-3 with TRBJ1-5; 12 nucleotides align to TRBD1. V shed 4 bases, J shed 3 bases, and the junction held 7 bases outside the gene matches. From germline, CDR1 is ENHRY and CDR2 SYGVKD. The CDR3 contains 17 residues. The CDR3 loop is CAISVGTGGSLNQPQHF. The CDR3 DNA reads TGTGCCATCAGTGTAGGGACAGGGGGCTCCCTCAATCAGCCCCAGCATTTT.

V usage is TRBV4-2 and J usage is TRBJ1-2; D remains ambiguous. Germline V gene data show CDR1 as LGHNA and CDR2 as YNFKEQ. V was trimmed by 0 bases and J by 0 bases, leaving 11 bases between them. The CDR3 sequence is 16 residues long. In DNA, the CDR3 is TGTGCCAGCAGCCAAGACCTGACCGGAGCTAACTATGGCTACACCTTC. Translating it yields CASSQDLTGANYGYTF.

The chain is built from TRBV6-6 and TRBJ1-5; 11 bases match TRBD1. Unmatched junction bases numbered 13, after V lost 5 bases and J lost 7 bases. Looked up from germline, CDR1 is MNHNY and CDR2 is SVGAGI (reference sequence). CDR3 size: 17 residues. For the CDR3, the DNA is TGTGCCAGCAGTCCCACCGGGACAGGGGGGGGAGGGCAGCCCCAGCATTTT. Its translation: CASSPTGTGGGGQPQHF.

This clone has only one observation. This chain uses TRBV28 with TRBJ1-3; the D gene is possibly TRBD1 (5 bases). CDR1 and CDR2 from the germline V gene are MDHEN and SYDVKM. CDR3 length equals 17 residues. Deletions cut 6 bases from V and 1 base from J, with 19 bases between. The CDR3 is CASRGHPPRTSGNTIYF. The CDR3 DNA is TGTGCCAGCAGGGGGCACCCCCCTCGGACATCTGGAAACACCATATATTTT. The whole variable domain, remainder taken from reference TRBV28 and TRBJ1-3, is DVKVTQSSRYLVKRTGEKVFLECVQDMDHENMFWYRQDPGLGLRLIYFSYDVKMKEKGDIPEGYSVSREKKERFSLILESASTNQTSMYLCASRGHPPRTSGNTIYFGEGSWLTVV.

Of note for this clone: Other DNA sequences in the sample encode the same CDR3. The chain combines TRBV28 with TRBJ1-4, with TRBD1 matching over 7 bases. The CDR3 is 13 amino acids. Trimming cost V 6 bases and J 7 bases; bases outside gene matches: 5. Germline CDR1 and CDR2: MDHEN and SYDVKM. CDR3 residues: CASSPGGGEKLFF. As DNA, the CDR3 is TGTGCCAGCAGCCCAGGGGGAGGTGAAAAACTGTTTTTT. Full variable domain (remainder filled in from reference TRBV28 and TRBJ1-4): DVKVTQSSRYLVKRTGEKVFLECVQDMDHENMFWYRQDPGLGLRLIYFSYDVKMKEKGDIPEGYSVSREKKERFSLILESASTNQTSMYLCASSPGGGEKLFFGSGTQLSVL.

The table lists this clone with a count of one. The CDR3 DNA reads TGTGCCAGCAACCGACTGGAAGGGGCCAACGTCCTGACTTTC. Its translation is CASNRLEGANVLTF. The rearrangement joins TRBV9 to TRBJ2-6; D not resolved. In germline, CDR1 is SGDLS, CDR2 YYNGEE. The length of the CDR3 is 14 residues. The V end was cut by 6 bases, the J end by 4 bases, with 11 bases between.

The chain has TRBV5-1 and TRBJ2-7; 10 bases agree with TRBD1. The CDR3 totals 13 residues. Germline V CDR1 and CDR2: SGHRS, YFSETQ. The trim removed 4 bases at V and 5 bases at J, leaving 3 bases unmatched. CDR3 sequence reads: CASSVDRGDEQYF. CDR3 DNA sequence: TGCGCCAGCAGCGTGGACAGGGGGGACGAGCAGTACTTC.

CDR3 sequence reads: CATGRQGTGELFF. In DNA, the CDR3 is TGCGCCACCGGAAGGCAGGGCACCGGGGAGCTGTTTTTT. The genes are TRBV10-1 and TRBJ2-2; D is perhaps TRBD1 (5 bases). CDR1 is WNHNN and CDR2 is SYGVQD in the germline V gene (reference sequence). The length of the CDR3 is 13 residues. Deletions cut 10 bases from V and 4 bases from J, with 13 bases between.

The chain uses TRBV5-1 and TRBJ2-5, with D perhaps matching TRBD1 (6 bases). The V and J ends lost 3 bases and 1 base respectively, with 16 bases between them. CDR1 is SGHRS and CDR2 is YFSETQ in the germline V gene. There are 16 residues in the CDR3. This CDR3 is CASSWGPQSGQETQYF. The CDR3 DNA reads TGCGCCAGCAGCTGGGGGCCCCAGTCGGGCCAAGAGACCCAGTACTTC.

The chain combines TRBV6-5 with TRBJ2-3; 7 nucleotides align to TRBD2. This CDR3 region has 16 residues. Germline CDR1 MNHEY, CDR2 SVGAGI. V gave up 2 bases and J gave up 2 bases; unmatched junction bases: 7. CDR3 sequence: CASSYASGTITDTQYF. DNA of the CDR3: TGTGCCAGCAGTTACGCTAGCGGTACTATCACAGATACGCAGTATTTT.

The chain couples TRBV6-1 to TRBJ1-1, with D unresolved. The CDR3 contains 18 residues. Per the germline V gene, CDR1 is MNHNS and CDR2 is SASEGT. V dropped 4 bases and J dropped 1 base, with 22 bases sitting between them. The CDR3 nucleotides are TGTGCCAGCAGTGCTAGCGGGCCGCCGTTAAGTTCGAACACTGAAGCTTTCTTT. Translated: CASSASGPPLSSNTEAFF.

V and J are TRBV27 and TRBJ2-4; TRBD1 aligns across 9 bases. Germline V gene data show CDR1 as MNHEY and CDR2 as SMNVEV (reference sequence). With V trimmed by 2 bases and J by 4 bases, 12 bases remained unmatched. The CDR3 extends over 18 amino acids. The CDR3 region has the DNA TGTGCCAGCAGTTTAAAGGCCGGGACAGGGAGTCTAAAAAACATTCAGTACTTC. Translating it yields CASSLKAGTGSLKNIQYF.

The chain recombines TRBV29-1 with TRBJ2-5; TRBD1 matches 7 bases. CDR1 is SQVTM, CDR2 ANQGSEA, per germline. The V and J ends lost 6 bases and 1 base, in that order; junction bases with no gene match: 8. This CDR3 comprises 14 residues. The CDR3 is CSVVPGTAQETQYF. The CDR3 DNA reads TGCAGCGTGGTACCAGGGACAGCCCAAGAGACCCAGTACTTC.

The chain links TRBV11-2 to TRBJ2-1, with 10 bases matching TRBD2. Germline values: CDR1 SGHAT, CDR2 FQNNGV. Trimming removed 6 bases from V and 3 bases from J; junction bases left unmatched: 8. The CDR3 is 16 residues long. The CDR3 is CASSYSTSGHYNEQFF. The CDR3 DNA reads as TGTGCCAGCAGTTATTCGACTAGCGGGCACTACAATGAGCAGTTCTTC.

This chain connects TRBV7-9 to TRBJ2-5; 8 bases map to TRBD1. J gave up 7 bases and V 5 bases, and 6 bases lay outside the gene matches. The CDR3 extends over 13 amino acids. Germline values: CDR1 SEHNR, CDR2 FQNEAQ (reference sequence). The CDR3 spells CASSQQGVGTQYF. In nucleotides, the CDR3 is TGTGCCAGCAGCCAACAGGGGGTAGGGACCCAGTACTTC.

The chain joins TRBV11-2 to TRBJ1-1; D is ambiguous. The CDR3 extends over 14 amino acids. Per germline, CDR1 SGHAT and CDR2 FQNNGV. The V gene lost 0 bases and the J gene lost 5 bases, with 10 bases spanning the gap. CDR3 in amino acids: CASSLDSGWTEAFF. Here the CDR3 DNA reads TGTGCCAGCAGCTTAGATTCGGGTTGGACTGAAGCTTTCTTT.